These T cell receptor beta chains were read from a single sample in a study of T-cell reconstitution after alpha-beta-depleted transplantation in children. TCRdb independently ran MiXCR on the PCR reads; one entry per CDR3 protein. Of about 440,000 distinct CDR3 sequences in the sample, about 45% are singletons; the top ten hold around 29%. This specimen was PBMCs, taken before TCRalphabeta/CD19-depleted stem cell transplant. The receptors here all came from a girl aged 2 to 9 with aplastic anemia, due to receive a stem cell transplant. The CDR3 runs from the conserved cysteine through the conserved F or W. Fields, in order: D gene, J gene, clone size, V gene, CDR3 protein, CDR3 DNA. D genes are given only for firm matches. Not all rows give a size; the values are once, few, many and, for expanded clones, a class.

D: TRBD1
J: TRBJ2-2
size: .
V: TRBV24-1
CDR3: CATSVVDRGAGELFF
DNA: TGTGCCACCAGTGTCGTGGACAGGGGTGCTGGGGAGCTGTTTTTT

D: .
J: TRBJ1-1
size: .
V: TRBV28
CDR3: CASSPLRGLVLTEAFF
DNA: TGTGCCAGCAGCCCCCTGAGAGGGTTAGTGCTAACTGAAGCTTTCTTT

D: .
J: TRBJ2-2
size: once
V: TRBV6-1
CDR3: CASTKEDNTGELFF
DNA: TGTGCCAGCACCAAGGAGGATAACACCGGGGAGCTGTTTTTT

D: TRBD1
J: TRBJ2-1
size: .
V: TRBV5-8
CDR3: CASSRGQAKGNEQFF
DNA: TGTGCCAGCAGCCGGGGACAGGCCAAGGGCAATGAGCAGTTCTTC

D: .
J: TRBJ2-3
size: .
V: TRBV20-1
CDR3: CSASRVTGTQYF
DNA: TGCAGTGCTAGCCGGGTCACGGGTACGCAGTATTTT

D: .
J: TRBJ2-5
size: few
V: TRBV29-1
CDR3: CSVAARGETQYF
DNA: TGCAGCGTTGCCGCCCGTGGGGAGACCCAGTACTTC

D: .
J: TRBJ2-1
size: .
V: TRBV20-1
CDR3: CSVSYGNEQFF
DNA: TGCAGTGTCTCTTATGGTAATGAGCAGTTCTTC

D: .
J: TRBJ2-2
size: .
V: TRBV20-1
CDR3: CSAIKANTGELFF
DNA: TGCAGTGCTATAAAAGCGAACACCGGGGAGCTGTTTTTT

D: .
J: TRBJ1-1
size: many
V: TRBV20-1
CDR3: CSAVQLINTEAFF
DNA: TGCAGTGCAGTACAGCTTATCAACACTGAAGCTTTCTTT

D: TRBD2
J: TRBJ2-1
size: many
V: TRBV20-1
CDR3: CSALLGTSRGIF
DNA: TGCAGTGCTTTACTCGGGACTAGTCGCGGGATCTTC

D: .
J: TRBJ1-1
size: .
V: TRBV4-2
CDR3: CASSQDNGWLEAFF
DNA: TGTGCCAGCAGCCAAGATAACGGGTGGCTCGAAGCTTTCTTT

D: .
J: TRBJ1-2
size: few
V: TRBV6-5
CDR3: CAAKAANYGYTF
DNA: TGTGCCGCGAAGGCAGCTAACTATGGCTACACCTTC

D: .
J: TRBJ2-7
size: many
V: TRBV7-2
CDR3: CASSLDHYEQYF
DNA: TGTGCCAGCAGTCTGGACCACTACGAGCAGTACTTC

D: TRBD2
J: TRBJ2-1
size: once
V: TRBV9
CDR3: CASSVVSLAVWNEQFF
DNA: TGTGCCAGCAGCGTAGTAAGCCTAGCGGTTTGGAATGAGCAGTTCTTC

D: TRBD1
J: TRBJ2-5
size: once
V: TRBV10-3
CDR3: CAISAWTGEETQYF
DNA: TGTGCCATCAGTGCTTGGACAGGGGAAGAGACCCAGTACTTC

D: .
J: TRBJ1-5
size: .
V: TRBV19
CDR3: CASSGGNNQPQHF
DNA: TGTGCCAGTAGTGGGGGAAACAATCAGCCCCAGCATTTT

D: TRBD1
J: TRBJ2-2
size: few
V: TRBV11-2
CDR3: CASRSGQGSNTGELFF
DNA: TGTGCCAGCAGATCTGGACAGGGATCGAACACCGGGGAGCTGTTTTTT

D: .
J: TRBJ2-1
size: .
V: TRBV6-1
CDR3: CASSPVPDNEQFF
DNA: TGTGCCAGCAGCCCGGTCCCGGACAATGAGCAGTTCTTC

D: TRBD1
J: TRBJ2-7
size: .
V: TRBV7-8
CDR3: CASSFRDRAAEQYF
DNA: TGTGCCAGCAGCTTCCGGGACAGGGCAGCCGAGCAGTACTTC

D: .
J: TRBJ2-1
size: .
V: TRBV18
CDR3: CASSFRGGGGTPYNEQFF
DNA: TGTGCCAGCTCTTTCCGGGGCGGAGGGGGAACTCCCTACAATGAGCAGTTCTTC

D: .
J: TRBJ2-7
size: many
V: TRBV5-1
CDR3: CASSLSRPTSSYEQYF
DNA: TGCGCCAGCAGCTTGAGTAGACCCACGAGCTCCTACGAGCAGTACTTC

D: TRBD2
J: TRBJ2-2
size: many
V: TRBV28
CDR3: CASSLRASGSGGRTGELFF
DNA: TGTGCCAGCAGTTTACGGGCTAGCGGGAGTGGGGGAAGGACCGGGGAGCTGTTTTTT

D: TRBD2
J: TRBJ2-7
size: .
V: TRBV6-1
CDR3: CASMVAGAGEQYF
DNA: TGTGCCAGCATGGTAGCGGGAGCAGGGGAGCAGTACTTC

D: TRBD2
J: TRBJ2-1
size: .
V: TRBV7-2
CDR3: CATLGGRDMYNEQFF
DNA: TGTGCCACCCTGGGAGGGCGGGATATGTACAATGAGCAGTTCTTC

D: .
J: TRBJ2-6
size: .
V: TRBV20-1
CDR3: CSARDQVSGANVLTF
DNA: TGCAGTGCTAGAGATCAGGTTTCTGGGGCCAACGTCCTGACTTTC

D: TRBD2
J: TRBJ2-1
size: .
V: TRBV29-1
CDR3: CSVEYSGRALVPYNEQFF
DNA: TGCAGCGTTGAATATAGCGGGAGGGCCCTTGTCCCCTACAATGAGCAGTTCTTC

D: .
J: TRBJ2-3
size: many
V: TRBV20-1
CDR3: CSARYRTLTDTQYF
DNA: TGCAGTGCTAGGTACAGGACCCTCACAGATACGCAGTATTTT

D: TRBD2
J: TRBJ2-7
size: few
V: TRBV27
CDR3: CASSLKWGGGYEQYF
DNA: TGTGCCAGCAGTTTAAAGTGGGGGGGAGGGTACGAGCAGTACTTC

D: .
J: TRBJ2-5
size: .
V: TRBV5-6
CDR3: CASSLLQGGLETQYF
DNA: TGTGCCAGCAGCTTGTTACAGGGGGGGTTAGAGACCCAGTACTTC

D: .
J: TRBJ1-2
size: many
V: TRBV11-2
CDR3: CAGLNPRTGGYTF
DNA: TGTGCCGGATTAAACCCTCGGACCGGAGGCTACACCTTC

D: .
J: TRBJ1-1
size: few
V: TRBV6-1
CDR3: CASRPRMNTEAFF
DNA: TGTGCCAGCAGGCCCAGAATGAACACTGAAGCTTTCTTT

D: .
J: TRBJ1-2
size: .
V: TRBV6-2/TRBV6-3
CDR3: CASSLFSGNYGYTF
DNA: TGTGCCAGCAGCCTCTTCTCAGGAAACTATGGCTACACCTTC

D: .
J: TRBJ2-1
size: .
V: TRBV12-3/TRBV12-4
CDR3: CASSPKEQGYEQFF
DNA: TGTGCCAGCAGTCCCAAGGAGCAGGGCTATGAGCAGTTCTTC

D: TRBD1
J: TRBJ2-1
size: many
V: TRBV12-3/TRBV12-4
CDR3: CASSPPRQGKYNEQFF
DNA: TGTGCCAGCAGTCCTCCAAGACAGGGGAAATACAATGAGCAGTTCTTC

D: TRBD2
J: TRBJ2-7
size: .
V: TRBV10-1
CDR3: CASSASGLAGDRSYEQYF
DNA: TGCGCCAGCAGTGCGAGCGGACTAGCGGGAGATAGGTCCTACGAGCAGTACTTC

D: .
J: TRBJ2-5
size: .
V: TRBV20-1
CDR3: CSARVRPGWGETQYF
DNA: TGCAGTGCTAGAGTTCGTCCAGGGTGGGGGGAGACCCAGTACTTC

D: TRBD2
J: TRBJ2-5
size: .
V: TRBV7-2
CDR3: CASTFGGGAWETQYF
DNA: TGTGCCAGCACCTTCGGCGGGGGGGCCTGGGAGACCCAGTACTTC

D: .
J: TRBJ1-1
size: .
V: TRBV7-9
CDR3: CASSFSVNTEAFF
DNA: TGTGCCAGCAGCTTCTCCGTGAACACTGAAGCTTTCTTT

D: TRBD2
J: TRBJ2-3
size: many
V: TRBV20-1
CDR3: CSASPITSGSADTQYF
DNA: TGCAGTGCTAGCCCGATTACTAGCGGGAGCGCAGATACGCAGTATTTT

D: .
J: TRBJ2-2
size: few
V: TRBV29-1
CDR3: CSVRASVTGELFF
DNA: TGCAGCGTCCGGGCCTCCGTGACCGGGGAGCTGTTTTTT

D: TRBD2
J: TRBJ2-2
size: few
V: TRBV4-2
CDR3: CASSQGPLAGTGELFF
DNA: TGTGCCAGCAGCCAAGGTCCTCTAGCGGGCACCGGGGAGCTGTTTTTT

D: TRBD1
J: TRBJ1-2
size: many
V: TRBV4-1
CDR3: CASSQEKLGTGGYGYTF
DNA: TGCGCCAGCAGCCAAGAAAAATTAGGGACAGGGGGCTATGGCTACACCTTC